The source of this T cell receptor beta chain is a study of control samples from healthy donors and cancer patients. Clones were read by immunoSEQ multiplex PCR, and TCRdb kept only the in-frame ones, dropping some. The data show 150,000 to 200,000 clones, about 90% seen once. The CDR3 covers 15 residues. Germline V gene data show CDR1 as SGHRS and CDR2 as YFSETQ. V was shortened by 4 bases and J by 6 bases, with 19 bases between the two germline ends. The V gene is TRBV5-1, the J gene TRBJ1-1; maybe TRBD1 (6 bases). Sample: blood. This clonotype was sampled from a man aged 18 to 29 in good health. The CDR3 loop reads CASSAGQFEGAEAFF. As DNA, the CDR3 is TGCGCCAGCAGCGCTGGACAGTTCGAGGGGGCTGAAGCTTTCTTT.